Listed below are T cell receptor beta chains from one sample, sequenced in a study of T cell responses to AZD1222 COVID-19 vaccine. The table came from immunoSEQ multiplex PCR; TCRdb's copy has only in-frame clones and leaves some out. The sample contains 100,000 to 150,000 clones, approximately 90% of which appear only once. The sample here was peripheral blood, taken on day 0 of AZD1222 vaccination. The receptors were sampled from an adult in good health. The CDR3 runs from the conserved cysteine through the conserved F or W. A D gene is named only where the DNA matches it firmly. The size entry is marked missing in some rows and otherwise reads once, few, many or a size class.

d_gene	v_gene	len	j_gene	abundance	CDR3nt	CDR3aa
.	TRBV7-3	12	TRBJ1-2	few	TGTGCCAGCAGCTCGGGGGCGGATGGCTACACCTTC	CASSSGADGYTF
.	TRBV19	15	TRBJ1-5	.	TGTGCCAGCCGTTCGGGGGCCGGGGGCAATCAGCCCCAGCATTTT	CASRSGAGGNQPQHF
.	TRBV28	13	TRBJ1-2	.	TGTGCCAGCAGTTTAGAGGGGCAGCATGGCTACACCTTC	CASSLEGQHGYTF
.	TRBV28	13	TRBJ1-4	.	TGTGCCAGCACTGGGGGCGTTAGTGAAAAACTGTTTTTT	CASTGGVSEKLFF
.	TRBV2	11	TRBJ1-1	.	TGTGCCAGCAGTAGAAACACTGAAGCTTTCTTT	CASSRNTEAFF
TRBD2	TRBV6-2/TRBV6-3	19	TRBJ2-7	.	TGTGCCAGCAGTTACAAAGTTGGGACTAGCGGGGGGAGATCCTACGAGCAGTACTTC	CASSYKVGTSGGRSYEQYF
.	TRBV14	16	TRBJ1-2	.	TGTGCCAGCAGCCAAGTTGGGCCCGGGACTTTCTATGGCTACACCTTC	CASSQVGPGTFYGYTF
TRBD1	TRBV18	14	TRBJ1-6	.	TGTGCCAGCTCACCGACAGACAGGGATTCACCCCTCCACTTT	CASSPTDRDSPLHF
.	TRBV9	15	TRBJ2-1	.	TGTGCCAGCAGCGTAGAGGTGAGCTCCTACAATGAGCAGTTCTTC	CASSVEVSSYNEQFF
.	TRBV12-3/TRBV12-4	12	TRBJ2-7	.	TGTGCCAGCAGTCCGGACTCCGGAAAGCAGTACTTC	CASSPDSGKQYF
.	TRBV6-1	14	TRBJ2-2	.	TGTGCCAGCTGTGAGGGGCAGTGGTCCGGGGAGCTGTTTTTT	CASCEGQWSGELFF
.	TRBV19	16	TRBJ2-3	.	TGTGCCAGTAGTATCCCCGACTGGCGTGGCACAGATACGCAGTATTTT	CASSIPDWRGTDTQYF
TRBD1	TRBV6-2/TRBV6-3	15	TRBJ1-6	.	TGTGCCAGCAGTTACCCGGGACAGGGAACCTCACCCCTCCACTTT	CASSYPGQGTSPLHF
TRBD2	TRBV5-1	15	TRBJ2-6	.	TGCGCCAGCAGCTTGAGCGGGACTGGGGCCAACGTCCTGACTTTC	CASSLSGTGANVLTF
.	TRBV12-3/TRBV12-4	11	TRBJ1-1	.	TGTGCCAGCAGGGGCCAGCGGCAAGCTTTCTTT	CASRGQRQAFF
.	TRBV5-1	16	TRBJ1-6	once	TGCGCCAGCAGCTTGGGGGACTCTGGCTATAATTCACCCCTCCACTTT	CASSLGDSGYNSPLHF
.	TRBV27	12	TRBJ2-3	.	TGTGCCCCAAGGGGTACCGCAGATACGCAGTATTTT	CAPRGTADTQYF
.	TRBV12-2	16	TRBJ1-5	.	TGTGCAAGTCGCTTAGGCTATGTTTCTAGCAATCAGCCCCAGCATTTT	CASRLGYVSSNQPQHF
.	TRBV6-5	12	TRBJ1-1	.	TGTGCCAGCAGGGGTCGAGACACTGAAGCTTTCTTT	CASRGRDTEAFF
.	TRBV7-2	14	TRBJ2-1	.	TGTGCCAGCAGCCCAAACGGGGGCTACAATGAGCAGTTCTTC	CASSPNGGYNEQFF
.	TRBV6-2/TRBV6-3	14	TRBJ1-5	once	TGTGCCAGCAGTTACGGGTTTCGATCGTGGCCCCAGCATTTT	CASSYGFRSWPQHF
.	TRBV28	15	TRBJ2-2	.	TGTGCCAGCAGTCTCCCGGGACCCGACACCGGGGAGCTGTTTTTT	CASSLPGPDTGELFF
.	TRBV28	15	TRBJ1-2	.	TGTGCCAGCAGTTATGGCCGGGACACCAGGGCCGGCTACACCTTC	CASSYGRDTRAGYTF
.	TRBV27	13	TRBJ1-1	.	TGTGCCAGCAGTTTATTCGCAAACACTGAAGCTTTCTTT	CASSLFANTEAFF
.	TRBV15	15	TRBJ1-2	.	TGTGCCACCAGTAAGGGGCGGCCCTTTGGCTATGGCTACACCTTC	CATSKGRPFGYGYTF
.	TRBV7-9	12	TRBJ1-1	.	TGTGCCAGCAGCCGGTCAGTCACTGAAGCTTTCTTT	CASSRSVTEAFF
TRBD1	TRBV5-1	16	TRBJ2-5	.	TGCGCCAGCAGCTTGGAGGGGACAGGGCAGTGGGAGACCCAGTACTTC	CASSLEGTGQWETQYF
TRBD2	TRBV6-2/TRBV6-3	17	TRBJ2-3	once	TGTGCCAGCAGTCTGCTAAGCGGGGGGCCCTACACAGATACGCAGTATTTT	CASSLLSGGPYTDTQYF
.	TRBV2	14	TRBJ2-5	.	TGTGCCAGCAGTGAGGTGCGGCCCGAAGAGACCCAGTACTTC	CASSEVRPEETQYF
TRBD1	TRBV27	15	TRBJ1-1	few	TGTGCCAGCAGTCACAGACAGGGTGGAGAAACTGAAGCTTTCTTT	CASSHRQGGETEAFF
TRBD2	TRBV7-8	15	TRBJ2-7	.	TGTGCCAGCAGCCCTTCGGGACTAGCGGGGTACGAGCAGTACTTC	CASSPSGLAGYEQYF
TRBD1	TRBV6-2/TRBV6-3	14	TRBJ2-7	.	TGTGCCAGCAGTTTCTCCGGGACAGGGTTCGAGCAGTACTTC	CASSFSGTGFEQYF
.	TRBV28	12	TRBJ1-6	.	TGTGCCAGCAGAGTATATAATTCACCCCTCCACTTT	CASRVYNSPLHF
TRBD2	TRBV7-2	18	TRBJ2-3	.	TGTGCCAGCAGCCTCCGACCCCCGACTAGCGAGAGCACAGATACGCAGTATTTT	CASSLRPPTSESTDTQYF
.	TRBV29-1	12	TRBJ1-2	.	TGCAGCGTTGAAGACGGTGCCTATGGCTACACCTTC	CSVEDGAYGYTF
.	TRBV24-1	15	TRBJ2-2	.	TGTGCCACCAGTGACGCGAGTCCGAACACCGGGGAGCTGTTTTTT	CATSDASPNTGELFF
TRBD1	TRBV3-1/TRBV3-2	15	TRBJ1-5	.	TGTGCCAGCAGCCGCGGGACAGGGGGCAATCAGCCCCAGCATTTT	CASSRGTGGNQPQHF
TRBD1	TRBV30	14	TRBJ2-1	.	TGTGCCTGGAGCCATCGGACAGGGTCGAATGAGCAGTTCTTC	CAWSHRTGSNEQFF
.	TRBV3-1/TRBV3-2	18	TRBJ1-1	.	TGTGCCAGCAGCCAACTTAGAGGGGGGAAGGGGATGAACACTGAAGCTTTCTTT	CASSQLRGGKGMNTEAFF